This TCR beta chain was captured by sequencing in a study of cytomegalovirus exposure and HLA in healthy donors. General study points: Specificity of a few CMV-associated chains for CMV antigens was verified in vitro. In a later analysis, TCR beta V- and J-gene trimming was associated with a missense DCLRE1C variant.

This clone was counted between two and nine times. Its specificity is unknown. Researchers ran the PCR with 60 Vbeta and 13 Jbeta primers. TCRdb's copy holds only in-frame clones and misses some; the assay was immunoSEQ multiplex PCR. The sample has 130,000 to 150,000 clones, 65% to 80% seen once. This CDR3 is built from 15 residues. V was shortened by 8 bases and J by 4 bases, with 15 bases between the two germline ends. The germline V gene has CDR1 SNHLY and CDR2 FYNNEI. The sample comprised PBMCs. The sequence derives from a woman aged 50 to 60 in good health and CMV-seropositive. The chain couples TRBV2 to TRBJ1-6; TRBD1 is a possible D gene (6 bases). In nucleotides, the CDR3 is TGTGCCAGCGCCTCCGGGACAATATATAATTCACCCCTCCACTTT. Amino acids: CASASGTIYNSPLHF.